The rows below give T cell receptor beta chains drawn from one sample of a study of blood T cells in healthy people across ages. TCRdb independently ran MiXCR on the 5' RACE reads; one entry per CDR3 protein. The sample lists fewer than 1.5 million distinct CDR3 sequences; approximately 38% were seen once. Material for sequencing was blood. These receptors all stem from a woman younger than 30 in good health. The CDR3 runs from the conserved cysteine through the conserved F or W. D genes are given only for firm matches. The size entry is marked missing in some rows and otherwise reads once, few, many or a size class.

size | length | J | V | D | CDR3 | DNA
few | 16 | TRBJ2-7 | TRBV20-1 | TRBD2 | CSASSLAGDGYYEQYF | TGCAGTGCTAGTAGTCTTGCGGGAGACGGCTACTACGAGCAGTACTTC
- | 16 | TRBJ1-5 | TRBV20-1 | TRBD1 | CSANTGTVYSNQPQHF | TGCAGTGCTAATACCGGGACAGTCTATAGCAATCAGCCCCAGCATTTT
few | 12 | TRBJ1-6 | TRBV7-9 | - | CASSTLNSPLHF | TGTGCCAGCAGCACACTTAATTCACCCCTCCACTTT
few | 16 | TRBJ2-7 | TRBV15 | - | CATSGWDGTDSYEQYF | TGTGCCACCAGCGGCTGGGACGGAACCGACTCCTACGAGCAGTACTTC
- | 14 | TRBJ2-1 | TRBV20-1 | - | CSARAGSPYNEQFF | TGCAGTGCTAGAGCTGGGAGTCCCTACAATGAGCAGTTCTTC
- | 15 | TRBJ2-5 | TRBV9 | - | CASSSGHGLQETQYF | TGTGCCAGCAGCTCCGGACACGGACTACAAGAGACCCAGTACTTC
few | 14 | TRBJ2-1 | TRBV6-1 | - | CAIWDLYPSNEQFF | TGTGCCATCTGGGACCTCTACCCCTCCAATGAGCAGTTCTTC
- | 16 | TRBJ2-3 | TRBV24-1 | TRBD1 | CATSDRQGDRGDTQYF | TGTGCCACCAGTGACAGACAGGGGGATCGGGGAGATACGCAGTATTTT
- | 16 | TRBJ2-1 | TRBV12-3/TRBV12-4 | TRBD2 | CASSYGTSGTNNEQFF | TGTGCCAGCAGTTATGGGACTAGCGGGACTAACAATGAGCAGTTCTTC
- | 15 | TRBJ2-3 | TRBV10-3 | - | CAISGATAVTDTQYF | TGTGCCATCAGTGGTGCGACAGCGGTCACAGATACGCAGTATTTT
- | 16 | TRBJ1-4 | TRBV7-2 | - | CASSRRPTPTNEKLFF | TGTGCCAGCAGCAGGCGGCCGACACCAACTAATGAAAAACTGTTTTTT